This TCR beta chain was retrieved from a study of blood T cell repertoires in COVID-19. With V trimmed by 3 bases and J by 4 bases, 7 bases remained unmatched. The germline V gene has CDR1 DFQATT and CDR2 SNEGSKA (reference sequence). The CDR3 is 16 residues long. TCRdb's copy holds only in-frame clones and misses some; the assay was immunoSEQ multiplex PCR. Of over 250,000 clones in the sample, about 88% are singletons; the top ten hold about 4%. This chain links TRBV20-1 with TRBJ2-5; 14 positions agree with TRBD2. Sequencing used peripheral blood. The source is a man between 60 and 75 years old who had recovered from COVID-19. For the CDR3, the DNA is TGCAGTGCTAGTCGCTCGACTAGCGGGGGGGGAGAGACCCAGTACTTC. It translates to CSASRSTSGGGETQYF.